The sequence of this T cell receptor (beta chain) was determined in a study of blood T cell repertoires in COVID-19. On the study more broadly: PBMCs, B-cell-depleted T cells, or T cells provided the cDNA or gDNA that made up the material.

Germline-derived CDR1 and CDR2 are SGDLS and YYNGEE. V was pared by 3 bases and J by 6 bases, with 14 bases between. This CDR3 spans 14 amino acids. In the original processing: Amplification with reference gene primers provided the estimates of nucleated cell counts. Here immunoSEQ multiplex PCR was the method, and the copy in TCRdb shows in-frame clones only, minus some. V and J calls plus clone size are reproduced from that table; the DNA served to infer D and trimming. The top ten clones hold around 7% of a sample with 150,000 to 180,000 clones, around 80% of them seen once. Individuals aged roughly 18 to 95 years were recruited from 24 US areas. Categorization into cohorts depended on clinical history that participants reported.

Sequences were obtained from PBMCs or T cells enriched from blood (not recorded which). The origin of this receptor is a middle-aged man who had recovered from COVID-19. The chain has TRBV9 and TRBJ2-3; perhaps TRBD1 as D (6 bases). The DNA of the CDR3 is TGTGCCAGCAGCGCGATTACAGGGTTGGATACGCAGTATTTT. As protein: CASSAITGLDTQYF.